This T cell receptor (beta chain) was found in a study of blood T cell repertoires in COVID-19. Study-wide background: The samples span acute and convalescent COVID-19 from the United States, Italy and Spain. PBMCs, B-cell-depleted T cells, or T cells were the source of the cDNA or gDNA that made up the material.

This clone was picked up a small number of times. In the authors' workflow: It was from reference gene primer amplification that nucleated cell counts were estimated. TCRdb's table, derived via immunoSEQ multiplex PCR, lists solely in-frame clones and lacks some. Clone size and the V and J calls come from that table; the DNA yielded D and trimming. The data hold tens of thousands of clones, with around 86% observed a single time. The V gene lost 8 bases and the J gene lost 9 bases, with 22 bases spanning the gap. Germline V lookup: CDR1 KGHDR, CDR2 SFDVKD. This CDR3 region has 16 residues. The sequence came from a man at least 80 years old with acute or convalescent COVID-19. The sequenced sample consisted of peripheral blood. The V call is TRBV24-1, the J call TRBJ1-6; possible D gene TRBD1, 6 bases. The CDR3, as DNA: TGTGCCACCATTCTCAACCTAACAGGGTACAGTTCACCCCTCCACTTT. Protein product: CATILNLTGYSSPLHF.